Following are 23 T cell receptor beta chains from one sample sequenced in a study of regulatory T cells in long-lasting Graves disease. Time point in this sample: persistent/refractory GD, antithyroid drugs over 5 years with positive TRAb. Extracted PBMC RNA gave rise to the TCR library. TCR beta libraries were built with iRepertoire HTBI primers and Arm-PCR of CDR3 regions. TCRdb independently ran MiXCR on the multiplex PCR reads; one entry per CDR3 protein. The repertoire includes 400,000 to 600,000 distinct CDR3 sequences, 20% to 25% of them detected once, and around 7% sits in the top ten. Sample: peripheral blood mononuclear cells (PBMCs), taken when the disease was refractory, from a patient treated with antithyroid drugs. The source is a female donor with Graves disease.

The rearrangement joins TRBV7-9 to TRBJ2-7; the D is unclear. The germline V gene has CDR1 SEHNR and CDR2 FQNEAQ (reference sequence). The CDR3 spans 15 residues. The V end was cut by 2 bases, the J end by 3 bases, with 14 bases between. The CDR3, as DNA: TGTGCCAGCAGCTTAACCGACGGGTACTACTACGAGCAGTACTTC. Translation gives CASSLTDGYYYEQYF.

The chain carries TRBV19 and TRBJ1-6; unclear D gene. V lost 2 bases to trimming and J lost 3 bases, with 5 bases between them. Looked up from germline, CDR1 is LNHDA and CDR2 is SQIVND (reference sequence). The CDR3 contains 14 residues. The CDR3 DNA reads as TGTGCCAGTAGTATACAAGTCTATAATTCACCCCTCCACTTT. Translation gives CASSIQVYNSPLHF.

This clonotype was recorded at least ten times. The chain carries TRBV6-5 and TRBJ2-5; D is ambiguous. This CDR3 contains 14 residues. V shed 2 bases and J shed 5 bases, with 12 bases lying between them. The germline CDR1 and CDR2 sequences are MNHEY and SVGAGI. The CDR3 loop is CASSYKPATETQYF. As DNA, the CDR3 is TGTGCCAGCAGTTACAAACCGGCAACGGAGACCCAGTACTTC.

On this clonotype: A much larger clone differs from this one at a single base, so this may be a read error. The gene calls are TRBV6-8 and TRBJ1-5; D is uncertain. V was cut by 2 bases and J by 5 bases, with 10 bases left in between. Germline V CDR1 and CDR2: MNHGY, SAAAGT. There are 14 residues in the CDR3. CDR3 bases: TGTGCCAGCAGTTACAGGGCCCCAGATCAGCCCCAGCATTTT. Translation gives CASSYRAPDQPQHF.

This clonotype was recorded a few times. The V gene is TRBV3-1, the J gene TRBJ2-2; 7 bases are a match to TRBD2. CDR3 length equals 12 residues. Germline lookup yields CDR1 LGHDT and CDR2 YNNKEL (reference sequence). V gave up 10 bases and J gave up 3 bases; unmatched junction bases: 2. The CDR3 DNA sequence: TGTGCCATTGCGGGGGACACCGGGGAGCTGTTTTTT. It codes for CAIAGDTGELFF. The whole variable domain, filled in from reference TRBV3-1 and TRBJ2-2, reads DTAVSQTPKYLVTQMGNDKSIKCEQNLGHDTMYWYKQDSKKFLKIMFSYNNKELIINETVPNRFSPKSPDKAHLNLHINSLELGDSAVYFCAIAGDTGELFFGEGSRLTVL.

The chain couples TRBV7-9 to TRBJ2-2; D possibly uses TRBD1 or TRBD2 (6 bases each). The germline V gene encodes CDR1 SEHNR and CDR2 FQNEAQ (reference sequence). The CDR3 length is 14 residues. Trimming cost V 10 bases and J 6 bases, with 18 bases left between them. The CDR3 DNA reads as TGTGCCACCGATAGGGGGGCAGACCCCGGGGAGCTGTTTTTT. Protein sequence: CATDRGADPGELFF.

The gene calls are TRBV20-1 and TRBJ1-2; D gene unclear. The CDR3 extends over 13 amino acids. V shed 1 base and J shed 3 bases, with 9 bases lying between them. From germline, CDR1 is DFQATT and CDR2 SNEGSKA (reference sequence). CDR3 sequence reads: CSARVEGHYGYTF. CDR3 sequence (DNA): TGCAGTGCTAGAGTGGAAGGGCACTATGGCTACACCTTC.

The chain couples TRBV28 to TRBJ2-3; 11 positions match TRBD2. Germline lookup yields CDR1 MDHEN and CDR2 SYDVKM. V shed 6 bases and J 7 bases; nucleotides not matched to a gene: 9. This CDR3 has 15 residues. The CDR3 here is CASSLVSGRENTQYF. The CDR3 bases are TGTGCCAGCAGCTTAGTTAGCGGGAGGGAAAATACGCAGTATTTT.

The chain uses TRBV28 and TRBJ2-3, with D hard to call. The V gene lost 4 bases and the J gene lost 6 bases, with 8 bases spanning the gap. This CDR3 contains 12 residues. Germline CDR1 MDHEN, CDR2 SYDVKM. CDR3 residues: CASSSQWDTQYF. In nucleotides, the CDR3 is TGTGCCAGCAGTTCTCAGTGGGATACGCAGTATTTT.

This clonotype has at least ten counts. The chain links TRBV27 to TRBJ1-6; tentatively, D is TRBD1 (5 bases). Germline V gives CDR1 MNHEY, CDR2 SMNVEV (reference sequence). V lost 7 bases and J lost 6, with 16 bases in between. This CDR3 spans 15 amino acids. CDR3 DNA sequence: TGTGCCAGCAACGACCGGGGGAGGCTTAATTCACCCCTCCACTTT. This translates into CASNDRGRLNSPLHF.

V and J are TRBV24-1 and TRBJ2-7, with 9 bases aligning to TRBD1. Trimming took 9 bases from V and 1 from J; bases not matched to a gene: 21. The CDR3 sequence is 19 residues long. Germline values: CDR1 KGHDR, CDR2 SFDVKD. The chain's CDR3 is CATVVWYGLGQGRSYEQYF. In nucleotides, the CDR3 is TGTGCCACCGTCGTGTGGTACGGATTAGGACAGGGGAGGTCCTACGAGCAGTACTTC.

This clonotype was counted many times. The V and J genes are TRBV28 and TRBJ1-2; weak D call: TRBD1 (6 bases). This CDR3 is built from 13 residues. Trimming removed 6 bases at V and 8 bases at J, with 16 bases between. Germline lookup yields CDR1 MDHEN and CDR2 SYDVKM. The CDR3 reads CASRRQAEGGYTF. For the CDR3, the DNA is TGTGCCAGCAGAAGACAGGCGGAGGGAGGCTACACCTTC.

This clonotype was seen repeatedly, ten times or more. This rearrangement joins TRBV11-2 to TRBJ1-1; TRBD1 is a possible D gene (5 bases). The CDR3 loop spans 13 amino acids. Trimming pared 5 bases from V and 1 base from J, leaving 8 bases between. The germline gives CDR1 SGHAT, CDR2 FQNNGV. The CDR3 sequence is CASSVRENTEAFF. The CDR3 DNA is TGTGCCAGCAGCGTCAGGGAGAACACTGAAGCTTTCTTT.

The V and J genes are TRBV20-1 and TRBJ2-3, with TRBD2 matching 14 bases. The CDR3 length is 15 residues. Germline CDR1 reads DFQATT; CDR2 reads SNEGSKA (reference sequence). J gave up 6 bases and V 5 bases, and 7 bases lay outside the gene matches. The CDR3 protein is CSASRLAGGQDTQYF. DNA of the CDR3: TGCAGTGCTTCCCGACTAGCGGGGGGGCAGGATACGCAGTATTTT.

Many counts were recorded for this clonotype. The chain has TRBV12-3 or TRBV12-4 and TRBJ1-5; D gene ambiguous. CDR3 length: 15 residues. Trimming took 3 bases from V and 0 from J, leaving 9 bases between them. CDR3 protein: CASSFSTLSNQPQHF. The CDR3 coding sequence is TGTGCCAGCAGTTTTAGTACACTTAGCAATCAGCCCCAGCATTTT.

The rearrangement joins TRBV6-2 or TRBV6-3 to TRBJ1-5; TRBD1 matches at 10 bases. The length of the CDR3 is 16 residues. V trimming: 7 bases; J trimming: 12 bases; junction bases outside the gene matches: 18. Germline V lookup: CDR1 MNHEY, CDR2 SVGEGT. Written as DNA, the CDR3 is TGTGCCAGCACCCCGACCTTGGGACAGGGGATCCGGCTCCAGCATTTT. The encoded protein is CASTPTLGQGIRLQHF.

CDR3 region: CASSQGQAKLEKLFF. The CDR3 DNA is TGCGCCAGCAGCCAGGGACAGGCGAAACTAGAAAAACTGTTTTTT. V usage is TRBV5-1 and J usage is TRBJ1-4; 8 positions match TRBD1. Trimming took 4 bases from V and 8 from J; bases not matched to a gene: 10. The CDR3 is made up of 15 amino acids. CDR1 and CDR2 from the germline V gene are SGHRS and YFSETQ. The full variable domain, in which reference TRBV5-1 and TRBJ1-4 provide the parts outside the CDR3, is KAGVTQTPRYLIKTRGQQVTLSCSPISGHRSVSWYQQTPGQGLQFLFEYFSETQRNKGNFPGRFSGRQFSNSRSEMNVSTLELGDSALYLCASSQGQAKLEKLFFGSGTQLSVL.

In its sample, this clonotype was seen many times. V usage is TRBV19 and J usage is TRBJ2-5; the D gene is possibly TRBD2 (6 bases). With 3 bases removed from V and 0 bases from J, the gap between germline ends came to 17 bases. CDR1 is LNHDA, CDR2 SQIVND, per germline (reference sequence). CDR3 size: 17 residues. The CDR3 DNA is TGTGCCAGTAGTATTCGCAGCGTCAGCGGGTACCAAGAGACCCAGTACTTC. Translated, it gives CASSIRSVSGYQETQYF.

The chain links TRBV11-3 to TRBJ2-1; unclear D gene. Trimming pared 3 bases from V and 7 bases from J, leaving 7 bases between. The CDR3 runs to 12 residues. The germline V gene has CDR1 SGHNT and CDR2 YENEEA. The CDR3 sequence: CASSFTKNEQFF. In DNA, the CDR3 is TGTGCCAGCAGCTTCACTAAGAATGAGCAGTTCTTC.

DNA for the CDR3: TGCAGTGCTCCTGGACAGGGGCAACTCAACTCCTACAATGAGCAGTTCTTC. Translated: CSAPGQGQLNSYNEQFF. V usage is TRBV20-1 and J usage is TRBJ2-1, with TRBD1 matching 9 bases. The CDR3 is made up of 17 amino acids. Germline loops: CDR1 DFQATT, CDR2 SNEGSKA (reference sequence). V shed 5 bases and J 0 bases; nucleotides not matched to a gene: 11.

Only a few counts were recorded for this clonotype. The chain carries TRBV18 and TRBJ1-2, with 10 bases identical to TRBD1. The CDR3 is 15 residues long. The germline CDR1 and CDR2 sequences are KGHSH and LQKENI. Trimming removed 3 bases from V and 3 bases from J; junction bases left unmatched: 4. The CDR3 here is CASSPTGTGDYGYTF. The CDR3, as DNA: TGTGCCAGCTCACCCACCGGGACAGGGGACTATGGCTACACCTTC.

This clonotype was detected many times. The junction departs from the called germline gene at one end, perhaps through a read error. This chain links TRBV7-7 with TRBJ2-5, with D perhaps matching TRBD2 (5 bases). Germline V gene sequence: CDR1 SSHAT, CDR2 FNYEAQ (reference sequence). The CDR3 loop spans 16 amino acids. CDR3 loop: CASSASGIAVLQTQYF. The CDR3 DNA reads TGTGCTAGCAGCGCATCCGGGATAGCCGTTTTACAGACCCAGTACTTC.

This clonotype was counted many times. The CDR3 sequence is CSARDPGLDQETQYF. In DNA form, the CDR3 reads TGCAGTGCTAGAGATCCCGGACTAGACCAAGAGACCCAGTACTTC. This chain connects TRBV20-1 to TRBJ2-5, with TRBD2 matching over 7 bases. V was clipped by 0 bases and J by 0 bases; unmatched bases: 4. Germline lookup yields CDR1 DFQATT and CDR2 SNEGSKA (reference sequence). This CDR3 has 15 residues.